This note documents a single TCR beta chain sequence. Graves' hyperthyroidism without ophthalmopathy progression within 18 months was termed stable. These data are taken from a study of T cells in Graves' hyperthyroidism and ophthalmopathy. RNA transcripts provided the source from which TCR beta CDR3 regions were amplified. The TCR CDR3 first-round RT-PCR relied on the HTBI primer set. TCRdb recomputed calls from the multiplex PCR reads with MiXCR, one row per CDR3 protein. The sample lists 500,000 to 600,000 distinct CDR3 sequences, over 15% seen once, with roughly 18% in the top ten. The origin of this receptor is a young woman with Graves' hyperthyroidism. Sequences were obtained from blood.

The CDR3, as DNA: TGCGCCAGCAGTGAGTCGAACTCAGGTCCGGCGGCTTTCTTT. This codes for CASSESNSGPAAFF. The chain carries TRBV10-1 and TRBJ1-1; D is unresolved. Germline V CDR1 and CDR2: WNHNN, SYGVQD (reference sequence). The CDR3 has 14 residues. V lost 0 bases and J lost 11, with 16 bases in between.